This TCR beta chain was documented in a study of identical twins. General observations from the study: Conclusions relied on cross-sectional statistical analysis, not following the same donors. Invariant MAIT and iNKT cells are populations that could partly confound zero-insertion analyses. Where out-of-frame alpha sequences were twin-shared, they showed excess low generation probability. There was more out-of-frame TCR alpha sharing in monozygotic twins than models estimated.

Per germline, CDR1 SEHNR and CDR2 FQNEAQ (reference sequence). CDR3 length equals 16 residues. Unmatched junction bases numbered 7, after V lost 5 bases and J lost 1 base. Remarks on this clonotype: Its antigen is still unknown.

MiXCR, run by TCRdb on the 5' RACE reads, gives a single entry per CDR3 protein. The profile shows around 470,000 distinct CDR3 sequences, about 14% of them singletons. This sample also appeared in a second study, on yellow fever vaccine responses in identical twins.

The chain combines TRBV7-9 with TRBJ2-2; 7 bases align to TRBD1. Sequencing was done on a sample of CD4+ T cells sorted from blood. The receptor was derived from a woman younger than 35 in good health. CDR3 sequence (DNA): TGTGCCAGCAGCCGACCGGGACAGATGAACACCGGGGAGCTGTTTTTT. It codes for CASSRPGQMNTGELFF.